One sample yielded the 21 T cell receptor beta chains listed below, sequenced in a study of regulatory T cells in long-lasting Graves disease. The time point is: newly diagnosed GD, antithyroid drugs for less than 3 months. PBMC-extracted RNA yielded the TCR library. The authors built TCR beta libraries using iRepertoire HTBI primers and Arm-PCR of CDR3 regions. TCRdb fed the multiplex PCR reads into MiXCR, producing one record per CDR3 protein. Among over 500,000 distinct CDR3 sequences listed, 15% to 20% were seen once. These data were also reused for a study on T cells in Graves' hyperthyroidism and ophthalmopathy.

The input for sequencing was peripheral blood mononuclear cells (PBMCs), taken at new diagnosis, from a patient treated with antithyroid drugs. The receptor set was obtained from a woman in her 30s with Graves disease.

J is TRBJ2-1 and V is TRBV12-3 or TRBV12-4, with TRBD1 matching over 8 bases. The V segment lost 7 bases and the J segment 4 bases; nucleotides outside the gene matches: 6. The CDR3 loop spans 14 amino acids. The CDR3 region has the DNA TGTGCCAGCATAAGCAGGGGGCTATACAATGAGCAGTTCTTC. Encoded protein: CASISRGLYNEQFF.

This clonotype was seen repeatedly, ten times or more. The chain recombines TRBV12-3 or TRBV12-4 with TRBJ1-6; D not resolved. The CDR3 length is 14 residues. Trimming stripped 1 base from V and 9 bases from J, with 10 bases between. CDR3 bases: TGTGCCAGCAGTTTAGGTGTTTTTGGTTCACCCCTCCACTTT. It encodes CASSLGVFGSPLHF.

This clonotype was recorded many times. This chain uses TRBV6-5 with TRBJ1-3; 8 bases match TRBD1. With V trimmed by 4 bases and J by 4 bases, 6 bases remained unmatched. The CDR3 extends over 15 amino acids. From germline, CDR1 is MNHEY and CDR2 SVGAGI. The CDR3 coding sequence is TGTGCCAGCAGTTTCGGACAGGGTCGCGGAAACACCATATATTTT. Its protein product is CASSFGQGRGNTIYF.

This clonotype was counted only a few times. This rearrangement joins TRBV30 to TRBJ2-2; 7 bases line up with TRBD2. V dropped 0 bases and J dropped 3; count of bases not matched to a gene: 4. The CDR3 extends over 15 amino acids. In germline, CDR1 is GTSNPN, CDR2 SVGIG (reference sequence). CDR3 in DNA: TGTGCCTGGAGTGTGGGGGGGTCGTACACCGGGGAGCTGTTTTTT. Protein sequence: CAWSVGGSYTGELFF. The whole variable domain, filled in from reference TRBV30 and TRBJ2-2, reads SQTIHQWPATLVQPVGSPLSLECTVEGTSNPNLYWYRQAAGRGLQLLFYSVGIGQISSEVPQNLSASRPQDRQFILSSKKLLLSDSGFYLCAWSVGGSYTGELFFGEGSRLTVL.

This clonotype was counted many times. Here the CDR3 reads CASSYDGNQPQHF. CDR3 nucleotide sequence: TGTGCCAGCAGTTACGATGGCAATCAGCCCCAGCATTTT. The rearrangement links TRBV6-5 to TRBJ1-5; D call uncertain. CDR3 length equals 13 residues. Trimming shortened V by 2 bases and J by 2 bases, and 4 bases separated the two germline ends. Germline lookup yields CDR1 MNHEY and CDR2 SVGAGI.

The V and J genes are TRBV18 and TRBJ1-1; D perhaps matches TRBD1 (6 bases). CDR1 KGHSH and CDR2 LQKENI come from the germline V gene. The CDR3 has 16 residues. V lost 6 bases and J 4 bases, leaving 21 bases between the germline ends. The CDR3 nucleotides read TGTGCCAGCTCGCCATCATCGGGGGCTCGGGGCACTGAAGCTTTCTTT. Its translation: CASSPSSGARGTEAFF. Full variable domain (rest looked up from reference TRBV18 and TRBJ1-1): NAGVMQNPRHLVRRRGQEARLRCSPMKGHSHVYWYRQLPEEGLKFMVYLQKENIIDESGMPKERFSAEFPKEGPSILRIQQVVRGDSAAYFCASSPSSGARGTEAFFGQGTRLTVV.

This clonotype was seen many times. V usage is TRBV28 and J usage is TRBJ1-1; D gene uncertain. From germline, CDR1 is MDHEN and CDR2 SYDVKM. This CDR3 comprises 12 residues. The CDR3 region has the DNA TGTGCGTCTAGTCGGGGTTTCACTGAAGCTTTCTTT. Its translation: CASSRGFTEAFF.

At least ten counts were recorded for this clonotype. The V gene is TRBV7-2, the J gene TRBJ2-7; tentatively, D is TRBD1 (6 bases). Germline V gene sequence: CDR1 SGHTA, CDR2 FQGNSA. V lost 8 bases, J lost 4 bases, and 15 bases lay in between. This CDR3 region has 13 residues. The CDR3 protein is CASGAQGSYEQYF. The CDR3 nucleotides are TGTGCCAGCGGAGCACAGGGTAGTTACGAGCAGTACTTC. The full variable domain, completed using reference TRBV7-2 and TRBJ2-7, is GAGVSQSPSNKVTEKGKDVELRCDPISGHTALYWYRQSLGQGLEFLIYFQGNSAPDKSGLPSDRFSAERTGGSVSTLTIQRTQQEDSAVYLCASGAQGSYEQYFGPGTRLTVT.

The chain carries TRBV6-2 or TRBV6-3 and TRBJ2-1; TRBD2 is a possible D gene (6 bases). CDR1 and CDR2 (germline): MNHEY, SVGEGT. CDR3 length: 16 amino acids. V lost 6 bases, J lost 0 bases, and 15 bases lay in between. CDR3 bases: TGTGCCAGCAGCCGGGGGATAACCAGCTCCTACAATGAGCAGTTCTTC. Translating gives CASSRGITSSYNEQFF.

This clonotype has ten or more counts. V gene TRBV28 combines with J gene TRBJ2-3; D call uncertain. V was shortened by 10 bases and J by 4 bases, with 12 bases between the two germline ends. Germline-derived CDR1 and CDR2 are MDHEN and SYDVKM. This CDR3 region has 12 residues. The CDR3 DNA is TGTGCCACCCGAAATGGTGCAGATACGCAGTATTTT. Its translation: CATRNGADTQYF.

The chain links TRBV18 to TRBJ1-2, with TRBD1 as a possible D gene (5 bases). Trimming shortened V by 3 bases and J by 4 bases, and 18 bases separated the two germline ends. CDR3 length: 16 residues. Looked up from germline, CDR1 is KGHSH and CDR2 is LQKENI. The CDR3 region is CASSPLPPTVGYGYTF. CDR3 coding DNA: TGTGCCAGCTCACCCCTCCCCCCGACAGTTGGCTATGGCTACACCTTC.

This clonotype was observed at least ten times. V and J are TRBV28 and TRBJ2-6; no clear D gene. Per the germline V gene, CDR1 is MDHEN and CDR2 is SYDVKM. The CDR3 extends over 16 amino acids. Trimming took off 6 bases at V and 1 base at J, with 13 bases between the two ends. The CDR3 DNA reads TGTGCCAGCAGACGCATTACACATTCTGGGGCCAACGTCCTGACTTTC. Protein: CASRRITHSGANVLTF.

This rearrangement joins TRBV3-1 to TRBJ1-5, with 9 bases that match TRBD1. The junction had 7 bases not matched to a gene; V was cut back by 4 bases and J by 6 bases. Germline CDR1 is LGHDT and CDR2 is YNNKEL (reference sequence). The CDR3 spans 15 residues. The CDR3 loop reads CASSPGTGIRQPQHF. As DNA, the CDR3 is TGTGCCAGCAGCCCCGGGACAGGGATTCGTCAGCCCCAGCATTTT.

This clonotype was counted only a few times. The junction departs from the called germline gene at one end, perhaps through a read error. The rearrangement uses TRBV5-1 and TRBJ1-6; 7 positions match TRBD1. Germline CDR1 and CDR2: SGHRS and YFSETQ. The CDR3 has 15 residues. CDR3 sequence (DNA): TGTGCCAGCAGCTTGGAAGGGGGCCTCAATTCACCCCTCCACTTT. Protein: CASSLEGGLNSPLHF.

There are a few counts of this clonotype. The chain joins TRBV2 to TRBJ1-5; 7 nucleotides align to TRBD1. V trimming: 6 bases; J trimming: 3 bases; junction bases outside the gene matches: 8. The CDR3 is 15 residues long. Per the germline V gene, CDR1 is SNHLY and CDR2 is FYNNEI. Written as DNA, the CDR3 is TGTGCCAGCAGATCCGACAGGGTAGACAATCAGCCCCAGCATTTT. It is translated as CASRSDRVDNQPQHF.

This clonotype was recorded many times. The chain is built from TRBV28 and TRBJ1-2; 7 nucleotides line up with TRBD1. V lost 4 bases and J lost 4; bases outside the gene matches: 3. CDR1 and CDR2 (germline): MDHEN, SYDVKM. The CDR3 extends over 13 amino acids. CDR3 nucleotides: TGTGCCAGCAGTTCACAGGGGAGCTATGGCTACACCTTC. Residues: CASSSQGSYGYTF.

The gene calls are TRBV9 and TRBJ2-3; D is possibly TRBD2 (5 bases). Germline CDR1 reads SGDLS; CDR2 reads YYNGEE. V dropped 3 bases and J dropped 2 bases, with 13 bases sitting between them. This CDR3 region has 15 residues. In DNA, the CDR3 is TGTGCCAGCAGCGACAGCGGCGCCAACACAGATACGCAGTATTTT. Protein sequence: CASSDSGANTDTQYF.

The chain carries TRBV11-2 and TRBJ1-2; D not resolved. Trimming removed 4 bases at V and 13 bases at J, with 22 bases between. CDR3 length equals 14 residues. Germline-derived CDR1 and CDR2 are SGHAT and FQNNGV. Written as DNA, the CDR3 is TGTGCCAGCAGCTCCAAAGGCGGACTAGGTCGTGTCACCTTC. Protein product: CASSSKGGLGRVTF.

The table lists this clonotype with many counts. The genes are TRBV6-5 and TRBJ2-5; D may be TRBD1 or TRBD2 (5 bases each). Looked up from germline, CDR1 is MNHEY and CDR2 is SVGAGI. The CDR3 spans 14 residues. The ends were cut back, 4 bases at V and 4 bases at J, with 13 bases in the middle. As DNA, the CDR3 is TGTGCCAGCAGTTCTTGGGGACCACGAGAGACCCAGTACTTC. Amino acids: CASSSWGPRETQYF.

This clonotype was counted at least ten times. This chain joins TRBV7-9 and TRBJ2-5; no reliable D call. The CDR3 contains 15 residues. Trimming shortened V by 5 bases and J by 3 bases, and 16 bases separated the two germline ends. Germline CDR1 SEHNR, CDR2 FQNEAQ (reference sequence). In DNA, the CDR3 is TGTGCCAGCAGCGGAACCTTGTCTAGGGAAGAGACCCAGTACTTC. It codes for CASSGTLSREETQYF. Combining the CDR3 with reference TRBV7-9 and TRBJ2-5 gives the whole variable domain DTGVSQNPRHKITKRGQNVTFRCDPISEHNRLYWYRQTLGQGPEFLTYFQNEAQLEKSRLLSDRFSAERPKGSFSTLEIQRTEQGDSAMYLCASSGTLSREETQYFGPGTRLLVL.

Only a few counts were recorded for this clonotype. The chain uses TRBV28 and TRBJ1-2, with a weak D call TRBD1 (5 bases). The V end lost 1 base, the J end lost 6 bases, and 12 bases lay between the germline ends. The germline gives CDR1 MDHEN, CDR2 SYDVKM. The CDR3 consists of 14 residues. The CDR3 spells CASSLFKGVNGYTF. The CDR3 DNA sequence: TGTGCCAGCAGTTTATTTAAAGGGGTGAATGGCTACACCTTC.